Listed here is a single T cell receptor beta chain. Its target is unknown. Donors were healthy Caucasian individuals from Russia aged about 6 to 90. The source of the sample is a study of blood T cells in healthy people across ages. Whole-study findings and limits: The donors' CMV status was not determined, possibly confounding changes in expanded clonotypes. Across the age range, TCR beta diversity per million T cells fell in a roughly linear way.

Sample-barcoded 5' priming and a J-beta primer mix drove a second PCR of 7 to 11 cycles. TCRdb analysed the 5' RACE reads with MiXCR anew, one entry per CDR3 protein. The sample yields under 2,000,000 distinct CDR3 sequences, around half seen once. The junction had 9 bases not matched to a gene; V was cut back by 7 bases and J by 6 bases. Looked up from germline, CDR1 is SQVTM and CDR2 is ANQGSEA. The CDR3 has 13 residues. The clonotype comes from a woman aged 40 to 50 in good health. The sequenced sample consisted of blood. The chain uses TRBV29-1 and TRBJ1-5, with 7 nucleotides matching TRBD1. Here the CDR3 reads CSAIQGLGQPQHF. The CDR3 bases are TGCAGCGCAATACAGGGGTTGGGTCAGCCCCAGCATTTT. Filled out from reference TRBV29-1 and TRBJ1-5, the complete variable domain reads SAVISQKPSRDICQRGTSLTIQCQVDSQVTMMFWYRQQPGQSLTLIATANQGSEATYESGFVIDKFPISRPNLTFSTLTVSNMSPEDSSIYLCSAIQGLGQPQHFGDGTRLSIL.